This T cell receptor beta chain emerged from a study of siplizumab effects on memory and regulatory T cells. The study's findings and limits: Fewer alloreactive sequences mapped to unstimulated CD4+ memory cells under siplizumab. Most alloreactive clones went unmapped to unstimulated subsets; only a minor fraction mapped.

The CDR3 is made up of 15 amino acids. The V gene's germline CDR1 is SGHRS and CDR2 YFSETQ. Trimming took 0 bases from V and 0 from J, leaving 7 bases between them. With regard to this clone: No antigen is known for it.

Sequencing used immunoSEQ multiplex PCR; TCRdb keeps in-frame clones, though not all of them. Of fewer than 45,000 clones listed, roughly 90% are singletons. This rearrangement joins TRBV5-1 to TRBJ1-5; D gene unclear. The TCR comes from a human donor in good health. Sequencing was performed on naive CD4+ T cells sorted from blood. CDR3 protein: CASSLGGDSNQPQHF. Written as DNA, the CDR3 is TGCGCCAGCAGCTTGGGGGGAGATAGCAATCAGCCCCAGCATTTT.